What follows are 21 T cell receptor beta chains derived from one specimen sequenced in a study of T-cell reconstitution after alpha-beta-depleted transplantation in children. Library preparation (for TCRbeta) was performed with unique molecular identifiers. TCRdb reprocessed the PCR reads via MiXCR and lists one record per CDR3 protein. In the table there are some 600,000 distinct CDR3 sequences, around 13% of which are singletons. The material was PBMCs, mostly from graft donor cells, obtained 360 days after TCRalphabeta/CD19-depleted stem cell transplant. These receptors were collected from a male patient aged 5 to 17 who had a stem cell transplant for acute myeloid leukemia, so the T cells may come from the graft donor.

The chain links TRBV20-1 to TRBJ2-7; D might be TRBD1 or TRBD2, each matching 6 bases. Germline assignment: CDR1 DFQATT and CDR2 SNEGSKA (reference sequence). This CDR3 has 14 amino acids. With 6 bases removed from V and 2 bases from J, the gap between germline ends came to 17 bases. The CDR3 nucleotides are TGCAGTGCATGGGGGCGGGACAAGACCTACGAGCAGTACTTC. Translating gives CSAWGRDKTYEQYF.

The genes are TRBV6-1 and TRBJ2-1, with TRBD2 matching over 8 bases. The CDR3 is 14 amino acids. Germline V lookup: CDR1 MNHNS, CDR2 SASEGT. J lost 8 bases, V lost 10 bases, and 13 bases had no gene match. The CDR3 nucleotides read TGTGCCACCAATCCCGGCGGGGGGAGGGATGAGCAGTTCTTC. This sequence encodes CATNPGGGRDEQFF.

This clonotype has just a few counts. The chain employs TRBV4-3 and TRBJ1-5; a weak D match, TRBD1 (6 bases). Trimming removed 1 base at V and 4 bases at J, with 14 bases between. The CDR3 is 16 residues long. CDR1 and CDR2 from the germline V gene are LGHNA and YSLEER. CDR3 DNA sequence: TGCGCCAGCAGCCAAGCGCCAGGGGACAAAAATCAGCCCCAGCATTTT. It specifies CASSQAPGDKNQPQHF.

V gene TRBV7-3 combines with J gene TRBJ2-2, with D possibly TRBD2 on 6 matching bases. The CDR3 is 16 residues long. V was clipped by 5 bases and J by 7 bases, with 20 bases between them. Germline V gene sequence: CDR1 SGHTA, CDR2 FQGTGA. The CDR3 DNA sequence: TGTGCCAGCAGCACACATCCGGGACTCCCCGGCGGGGAGCTGTTTTTT. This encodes CASSTHPGLPGGELFF.

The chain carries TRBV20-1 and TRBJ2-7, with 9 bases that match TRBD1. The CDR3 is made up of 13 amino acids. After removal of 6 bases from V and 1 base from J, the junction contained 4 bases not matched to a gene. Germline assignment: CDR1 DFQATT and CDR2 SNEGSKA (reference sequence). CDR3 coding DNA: TGCAGTGCCCCGACAGGGGGGTCCTACGAGCAGTACTTC. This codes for CSAPTGGSYEQYF.

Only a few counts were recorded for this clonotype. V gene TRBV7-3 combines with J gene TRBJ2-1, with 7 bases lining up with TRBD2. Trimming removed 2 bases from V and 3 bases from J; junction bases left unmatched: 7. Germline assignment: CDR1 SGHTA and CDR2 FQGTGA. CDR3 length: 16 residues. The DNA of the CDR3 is TGTGCCAGCAGCTTAGGACTAGGTTTGGACTACAATGAGCAGTTCTTC. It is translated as CASSLGLGLDYNEQFF.

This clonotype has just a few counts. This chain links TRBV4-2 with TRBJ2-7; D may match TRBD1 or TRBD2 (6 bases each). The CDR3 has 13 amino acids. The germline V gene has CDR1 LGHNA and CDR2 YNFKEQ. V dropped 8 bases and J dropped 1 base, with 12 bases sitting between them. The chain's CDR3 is CASGGQGSYEQYF. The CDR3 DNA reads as TGTGCCAGCGGGGGGCAGGGGTCCTACGAGCAGTACTTC.

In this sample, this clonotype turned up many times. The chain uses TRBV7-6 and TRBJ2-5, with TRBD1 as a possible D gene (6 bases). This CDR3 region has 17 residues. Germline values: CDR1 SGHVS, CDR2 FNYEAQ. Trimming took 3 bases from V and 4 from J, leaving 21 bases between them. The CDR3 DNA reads TGTGCCAGCAGCTTGGGGTGGCCACAGGGCTCGGGAGAGACCCAGTACTTC. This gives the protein CASSLGWPQGSGETQYF. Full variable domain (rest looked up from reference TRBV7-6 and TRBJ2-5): GAGVSQSPRYKVTKRGQDVALRCDPISGHVSLYWYRQALGQGPEFLTYFNYEAQQDKSGLPNDRFSAERPEGSISTLTIQRTEQRDSAMYRCASSLGWPQGSGETQYFGPGTRLLVL.

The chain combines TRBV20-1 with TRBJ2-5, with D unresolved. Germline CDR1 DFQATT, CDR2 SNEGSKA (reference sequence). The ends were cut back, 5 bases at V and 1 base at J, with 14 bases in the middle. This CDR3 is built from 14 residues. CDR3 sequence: CSASEPGSQETQYF. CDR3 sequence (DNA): TGCAGTGCTTCAGAGCCGGGTAGCCAAGAGACCCAGTACTTC.

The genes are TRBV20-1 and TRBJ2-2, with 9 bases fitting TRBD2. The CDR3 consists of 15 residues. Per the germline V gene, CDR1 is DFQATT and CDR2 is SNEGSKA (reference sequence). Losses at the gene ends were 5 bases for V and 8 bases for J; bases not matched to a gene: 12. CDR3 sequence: CSASSGSGSTGELFF. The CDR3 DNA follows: TGCAGTGCTTCCTCGGGTAGCGGGAGTACTGGGGAGCTGTTTTTT.

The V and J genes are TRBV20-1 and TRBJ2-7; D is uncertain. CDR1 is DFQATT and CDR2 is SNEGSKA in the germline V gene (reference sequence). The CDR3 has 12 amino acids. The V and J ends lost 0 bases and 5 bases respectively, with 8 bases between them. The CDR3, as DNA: TGCAGTGCTAGAGATGTACTCCACGAGCAGTACTTC. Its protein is CSARDVLHEQYF.

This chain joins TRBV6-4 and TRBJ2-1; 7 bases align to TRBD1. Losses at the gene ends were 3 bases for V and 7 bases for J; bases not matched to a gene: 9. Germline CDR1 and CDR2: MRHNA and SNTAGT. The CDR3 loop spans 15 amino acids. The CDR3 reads CASSERYRGRNEQFF. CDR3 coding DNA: TGTGCCAGCAGTGAGAGGTACAGGGGAAGGAATGAGCAGTTCTTC.

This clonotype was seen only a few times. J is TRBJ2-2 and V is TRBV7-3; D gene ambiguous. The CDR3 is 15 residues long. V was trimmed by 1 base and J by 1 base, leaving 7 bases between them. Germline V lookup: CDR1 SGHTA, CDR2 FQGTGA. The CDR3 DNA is TGTGCCAGCAGCTTAAGTGCCGGGAACACCGGGGAGCTGTTTTTT. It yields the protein CASSLSAGNTGELFF.

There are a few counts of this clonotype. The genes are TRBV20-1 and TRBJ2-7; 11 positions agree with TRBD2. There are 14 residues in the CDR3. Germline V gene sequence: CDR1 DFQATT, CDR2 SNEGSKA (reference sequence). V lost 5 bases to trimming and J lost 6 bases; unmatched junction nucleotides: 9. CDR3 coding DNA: TGCAGTGCTCTAATTCAACTAGCGGGAGTCGAGCAGTACTTC. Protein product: CSALIQLAGVEQYF.

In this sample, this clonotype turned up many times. CDR3 nucleotide sequence: TGTGCCAGCAGCCCGGGGGCGCCGAACTACGAGCAGTACTTC. This codes for CASSPGAPNYEQYF. The rearrangement uses TRBV12-3 or TRBV12-4 and TRBJ2-7; possibly TRBD1 or TRBD2 for D (6 bases each). The CDR3 runs to 14 residues. Trimming removed 6 bases at V and 3 bases at J, with 15 bases between.

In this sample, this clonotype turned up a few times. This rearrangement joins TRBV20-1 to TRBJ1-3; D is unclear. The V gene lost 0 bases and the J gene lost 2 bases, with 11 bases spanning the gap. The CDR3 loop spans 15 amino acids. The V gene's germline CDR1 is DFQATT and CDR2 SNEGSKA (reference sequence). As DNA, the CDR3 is TGCAGTGCTAGAGATCCAACCCAAGCTGGAAACACCATATATTTT. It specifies CSARDPTQAGNTIYF.

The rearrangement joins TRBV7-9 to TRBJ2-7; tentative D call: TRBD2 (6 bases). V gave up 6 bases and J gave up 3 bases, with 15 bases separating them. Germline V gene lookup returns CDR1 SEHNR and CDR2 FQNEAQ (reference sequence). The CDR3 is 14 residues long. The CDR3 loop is CASSTRGTLYEQYF. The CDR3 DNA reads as TGTGCCAGCAGTACTCGGGGGACCCTCTACGAGCAGTACTTC.

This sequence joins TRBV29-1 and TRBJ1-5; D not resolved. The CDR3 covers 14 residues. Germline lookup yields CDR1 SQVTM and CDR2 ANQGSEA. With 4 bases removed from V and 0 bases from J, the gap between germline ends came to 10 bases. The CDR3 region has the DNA TGCAGCGTTGGAGGAGGGATTAGCAATCAGCCCCAGCATTTT. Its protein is CSVGGGISNQPQHF.

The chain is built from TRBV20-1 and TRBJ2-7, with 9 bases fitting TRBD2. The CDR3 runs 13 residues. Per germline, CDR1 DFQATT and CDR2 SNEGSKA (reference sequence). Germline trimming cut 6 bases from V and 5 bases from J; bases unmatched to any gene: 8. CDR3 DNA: TGCAGTGCCTTTAGCGGGAGCCTCAACGAGCAGTACTTC. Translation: CSAFSGSLNEQYF.

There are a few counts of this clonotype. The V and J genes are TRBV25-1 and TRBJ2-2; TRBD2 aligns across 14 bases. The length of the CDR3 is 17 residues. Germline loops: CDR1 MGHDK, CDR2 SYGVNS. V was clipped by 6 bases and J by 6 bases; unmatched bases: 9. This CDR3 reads CASRMTPGLAGAGELFF. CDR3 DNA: TGTGCCAGCAGGATGACGCCGGGACTAGCGGGAGCCGGGGAGCTGTTTTTT.

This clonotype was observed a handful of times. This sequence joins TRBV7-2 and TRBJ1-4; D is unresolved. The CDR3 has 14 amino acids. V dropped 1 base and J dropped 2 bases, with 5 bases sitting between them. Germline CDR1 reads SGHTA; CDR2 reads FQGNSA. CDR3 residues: CASSLGFTNEKLFF. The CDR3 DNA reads TGTGCCAGCAGCTTAGGCTTCACTAATGAAAAACTGTTTTTT.